The entry below gives a single T cell receptor (beta chain) sequence along with its context. Its antigen is not identified. Naive CD8 library inputs spanned roughly 17,000 to 1,100,000 sorted cells and 10%, 30% or 50% RNA. A CD8+CD4-CCR7+CD45RA+ phenotype served as the sorting definition for naive CD8 T cells. The data were taken from a study of molecular identifiers for immune sequencing clone quantification. Study-level findings and limits: In CMV-specific effectors, clones above 20 copies held over 98% of molecules; naive, under 1%.

TCRdb re-called the PCR reads with MiXCR, one entry per CDR3 protein. The table lists around 460,000 distinct CDR3 sequences, 20% to 25% of them singletons. Trimming at V came to 5 bases and at J to 7 bases, leaving 4 bases not matched to a gene. Germline V gene data show CDR1 as MNHEY and CDR2 as SMNVEV (reference sequence). The CDR3 extends over 13 amino acids. J is TRBJ1-4 and V is TRBV27, with TRBD1 matching 7 bases. This clonotype was obtained from a human donor in good health. Some libraries in this study had Jurkat cell RNA spiked in. The sample was naive CD8+ T cells from blood, with Jurkat cell RNA spiked in. Documented subset: FACS-sorted CD8+CD4-CCR7+CD45RA+ naive T cells. Written as DNA, the CDR3 is TGTGCCAGCAGTCATGGGACAGTTGAAAAACTGTTTTTT. As protein: CASSHGTVEKLFF. The variable domain in full, completed from reference TRBV27 and TRBJ1-4, reads EAQVTQNPRYLITVTGKKLTVTCSQNMNHEYMSWYRQDPGLGLRQIYYSMNVEVTDKGDVPEGYKVSRKEKRNFPLILESPSPNQTSLYFCASSHGTVEKLFFGSGTQLSVL.